Listed here is a single T cell receptor beta chain. Its antigen is unknown. A single record per CDR3 protein comes from TCRdb applying MiXCR to the 5' RACE reads. This table holds 400,000 to 500,000 distinct CDR3 sequences, around 18% found once. These data originate in a study of identical twins. Whole-study results and caveats: With abundant cord blood beta clonotypes, insertions were fewer; memory repertoires showed no such pattern. For monozygotic twins, models underestimated out-of-frame TCR alpha sharing.

Trimming took off 1 base at V and 4 bases at J, with 5 bases between the two ends. The CDR3 is 14 amino acids. The sequencing input was naive T cells sorted from blood. The origin of this receptor is a man aged 45 to 65 in good health. The chain uses TRBV12-3 or TRBV12-4 and TRBJ2-6, with no clear D. This CDR3 is CASSLGTGANVLTF. The CDR3 DNA follows: TGTGCCAGCAGTTTAGGTACCGGGGCCAACGTCCTGACTTTC.